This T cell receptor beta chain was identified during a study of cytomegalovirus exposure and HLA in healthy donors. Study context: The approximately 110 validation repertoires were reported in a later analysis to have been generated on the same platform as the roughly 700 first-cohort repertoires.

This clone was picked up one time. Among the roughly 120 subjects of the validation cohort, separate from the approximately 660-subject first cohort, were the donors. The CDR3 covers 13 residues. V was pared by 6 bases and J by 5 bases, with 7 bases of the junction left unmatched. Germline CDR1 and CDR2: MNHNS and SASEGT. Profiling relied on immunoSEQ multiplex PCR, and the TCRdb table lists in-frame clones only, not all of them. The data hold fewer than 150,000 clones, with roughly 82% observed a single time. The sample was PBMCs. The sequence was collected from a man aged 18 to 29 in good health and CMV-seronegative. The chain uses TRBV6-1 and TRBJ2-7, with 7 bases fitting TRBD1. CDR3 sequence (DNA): TGTGCCAGCAGGTTGACAGGGCTCAACGAGCAGTACTTC. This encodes CASRLTGLNEQYF.